The sequence of this T cell receptor beta chain was determined in a study of T cell responses to AZD1222 COVID-19 vaccine. Study observations and caveats: Without day 14 samples, only post-peak T cell repertoires were studied.

For this clone: Its antigen is unknown.

Trimming cost V 2 bases and J 7 bases, with 8 bases left between them. Germline CDR1 and CDR2: LGHNA and YSLEER. There are 12 residues in the CDR3. Produced via immunoSEQ multiplex PCR; TCRdb's table is partial and in-frame only. The data hold about 150,000 clones, with less than 90% observed a single time. The sequence was obtained from an adult who had recovered from COVID-19. The chain has TRBV4-3 and TRBJ1-2; D unclear. The specimen was peripheral blood, collected after recovery from COVID-19. CDR3 sequence reads: CASSQSGFGYTF. As DNA, the CDR3 is TGCGCCAGCAGCCAATCGGGGTTTGGCTACACCTTC.